This TCR beta chain was profiled in a study of response to subunit inactivated influenza vaccine. CDR1 is ENHRY, CDR2 SYGVKD, per germline. The CDR3 is 16 amino acids. V was cut by 8 bases and J by 2 bases, with 20 bases left in between. Each CDR3 protein is one row after TCRdb ran MiXCR on the RT-PCR reads. The sample lists approximately 500,000 distinct CDR3 sequences; approximately 20% were seen once. The same sample was also studied in work on T cells expressing NK-cell markers. In that study: Generation of TCR beta cDNA was performed by 5'RACE template switching incorporating UMIs. Seven HCMV-seropositive donors and one seronegative donor made up the eight sequenced donors. The sorts in several experiments were restricted to alpha-beta TCR T cells by an anti-gamma-delta TCR antibody. NKG2C+ dominant clonotypes from several donors made up about 1.0-7.5% of CD8+ T cells. The CD3+CD56-NKG2C+ fraction was also led by these clonotypes in several donors.

The input for sequencing was CD4+ T cells sorted from PBMCs, taken 11 to 12 days after vaccination. The V call is TRBV10-3, the J call TRBJ2-3; D is perhaps TRBD1 (6 bases). The sequence was collected from a man aged 50 or older who received an inactivated influenza vaccine. In DNA, the CDR3 is TGTGCCATCTCCCTGGGGGCTAGCCGGAACACAGATACGCAGTATTTT. Translating it yields CAISLGASRNTDTQYF.